These 29 T cell receptor beta chains were sequenced from one sample in a study of blood T cell repertoires in COVID-19. Clones were sequenced by immunoSEQ multiplex PCR, and TCRdb holds only the in-frame ones, with some missing. The data show approximately 190,000 clones, more than 65% seen once. The sequenced material came from PBMCs or T cells enriched from blood (not recorded which). These receptors were taken from a man aged 35-49 years who had recovered from COVID-19.

This clone appeared a few times. The same CDR3 can be traced to other DNA sequences in this sample. The CDR3 DNA is TGCGCCAGCAGGACGACAGGGGATTACGAGCAGTACTTC. It is translated as CASRTTGDYEQYF. The V and J genes are TRBV5-1 and TRBJ2-7; 8 positions match TRBD1. Trimming at V came to 5 bases and at J to 4 bases, leaving 5 bases not matched to a gene. CDR1 SGHRS and CDR2 YFSETQ come from the germline V gene. There are 13 residues in the CDR3.

V and J are TRBV3-1 (or the pseudogene TRBV3-2) and TRBJ2-3; D might be TRBD2 (6 bases). V lost 4 bases to trimming and J lost 0 bases, with 14 bases between them. CDR1 is LGHDT and CDR2 is YNNKEL in the germline V gene (reference sequence). CDR3 length: 16 amino acids. The CDR3 nucleotides are TGTGCCAGCAGCCCCCTCCGGGGGAAAAGCACAGATACGCAGTATTTT. It is translated as CASSPLRGKSTDTQYF.

The CDR3 coding sequence is TGTGCCAGCACCTCCGGTCCATCTGAAGCTTTCTTT. Translation: CASTSGPSEAFF. V usage is TRBV2 and J usage is TRBJ1-1, with D uncertain. Germline V gives CDR1 SNHLY, CDR2 FYNNEI. V lost 7 bases to trimming and J lost 6 bases, with 12 bases between them. The CDR3 extends over 12 amino acids. Based on the CDR3 plus reference TRBV2 and TRBJ1-1, the full variable domain is EPEVTQTPSHQVTQMGQEVILRCVPISNHLYFYWYRQILGQKVEFLVSFYNNEISEKSEIFDDQFSVERPDGSNFTLKIRSTKLEDSAMYFCASTSGPSEAFFGQGTRLTVV.

The chain employs TRBV10-3 and TRBJ1-6; weak D call: TRBD1 (6 bases). Germline CDR1 is ENHRY and CDR2 is SYGVKD. This CDR3 has 15 residues. V was clipped by 3 bases and J by 6 bases, with 12 bases between them. CDR3 bases: TGTGCCATCAGTGACCGGGACATCGGTAATTCACCCCTCCACTTT. This encodes CAISDRDIGNSPLHF.

The CDR3 region has the DNA TGCGCCAGCAGCCAGCGGGGACAGGCATACTACGAGCAGTACTTC. It translates to CASSQRGQAYYEQYF. This chain joins TRBV4-1 and TRBJ2-7; 8 nucleotides align to TRBD1. V shed 3 bases and J 3 bases; nucleotides not matched to a gene: 7. This CDR3 is built from 15 residues. The germline V gene encodes CDR1 MGHRA and CDR2 YSYEKL.

The chain joins TRBV2 to TRBJ1-1; TRBD1 matches at 7 bases. Germline V CDR1 and CDR2: SNHLY, FYNNEI. J was trimmed by 2 bases and V by 6 bases; bases with no gene match: 6. The CDR3 runs 14 residues. The CDR3 coding sequence is TGTGCCAGCAGGGCGAACAGGGGAAACACTGAAGCTTTCTTT. It codes for CASRANRGNTEAFF.

The chain is built from TRBV2 and TRBJ1-4, with D tentatively TRBD1 (6 bases). Germline-derived CDR1 and CDR2 are SNHLY and FYNNEI. The CDR3 spans 14 residues. Trimming removed 7 bases from V and 4 bases from J, with 13 bases in between. In DNA, the CDR3 is TGTGCCAGCAACCCGACAGGCTATAATGAAAAACTGTTTTTT. Its translation is CASNPTGYNEKLFF.

The V and J genes are TRBV2 and TRBJ1-2; D might be TRBD1 (5 bases). Germline V gene sequence: CDR1 SNHLY, CDR2 FYNNEI. CDR3 size: 14 residues. V lost 8 bases and J 3 bases, leaving 16 bases between the germline ends. DNA for the CDR3: TGTGCCAGCCTGCGGGGCAGGGCGGACTATGGCTACACCTTC. Protein sequence: CASLRGRADYGYTF.

The gene calls are TRBV2 and TRBJ1-5; D uncertain. V shed 4 bases and J shed 3 bases, with 7 bases lying between them. Germline loops: CDR1 SNHLY, CDR2 FYNNEI. The CDR3 consists of 13 residues. The chain's CDR3 is CASSGEYNQPQHF. The CDR3 DNA reads as TGTGCCAGCAGTGGGGAGTACAATCAGCCCCAGCATTTT. Full variable domain (missing parts from reference TRBV2 and TRBJ1-5): EPEVTQTPSHQVTQMGQEVILRCVPISNHLYFYWYRQILGQKVEFLVSFYNNEISEKSEIFDDQFSVERPDGSNFTLKIRSTKLEDSAMYFCASSGEYNQPQHFGDGTRLSIL.

This rearrangement joins TRBV24-1 to TRBJ1-1, with 8 bases that match TRBD1. CDR3 length: 15 residues. V lost 4 bases and J lost 5; bases outside the gene matches: 8. CDR1 KGHDR and CDR2 SFDVKD come from the germline V gene. The CDR3 DNA follows: TGTGCCACCAGTGACCACACACAGGGGGGAACTGAAGCTTTCTTT. Protein product: CATSDHTQGGTEAFF.

Only a few counts were recorded for this clone. The chain is built from TRBV9 and TRBJ2-5; 9 positions match TRBD2. Germline CDR1 and CDR2: SGDLS and YYNGEE. With 2 bases clipped from V and 2 bases from J, the junction kept 1 base outside the gene matches. This CDR3 spans 14 amino acids. The CDR3 is CASSVGLAQETQYF. In DNA form, the CDR3 reads TGTGCCAGCAGCGTGGGACTAGCTCAAGAGACCCAGTACTTC.

The rearrangement uses TRBV28 and TRBJ1-2, with D perhaps TRBD1 (5 bases). The CDR3 has 15 residues. CDR1 is MDHEN and CDR2 is SYDVKM in the germline V gene. V was cut by 3 bases and J by 0 bases, with 11 bases left in between. CDR3 bases: TGTGCCAGCAGTTTGGGGCAAACCACTAACTATGGCTACACCTTC. Translating gives CASSLGQTTNYGYTF.

The rearrangement joins TRBV19 to TRBJ1-1; TRBD1 is a possible D gene (5 bases). There are 12 residues in the CDR3. Germline CDR1 is LNHDA and CDR2 is SQIVND (reference sequence). V lost 1 base, J lost 13 bases, and 13 bases lay in between. Here the CDR3 DNA reads TGTGCCAGTAGTATAGTTCCGATACAGGTTTTCTTT. Translating it yields CASSIVPIQVFF. Supplemented by reference TRBV19 and TRBJ1-1, the full variable domain reads DGGITQSPKYLFRKEGQNVTLSCEQNLNHDAMYWYRQDPGQGLRLIYYSQIVNDFQKGDIAEGYSVSREKKESFPLTVTSAQKNPTAFYLCASSIVPIQVFFGQGTRLTVV.

This chain links TRBV29-1 with TRBJ1-2; 7 bases align to TRBD1. Losses at the gene ends were 5 bases for V and 3 bases for J; bases not matched to a gene: 12. Germline V gives CDR1 SQVTM, CDR2 ANQGSEA. The CDR3 is 15 residues long. CDR3 coding DNA: TGCAGCGTTTGGCAGGGGGTTTCCCTGGACTATGGCTACACCTTC. It translates to CSVWQGVSLDYGYTF.

This chain joins TRBV5-4 and TRBJ2-2, with 8 positions matching TRBD2. V lost 4 bases and J lost 0; bases outside the gene matches: 5. From germline, CDR1 is SGHNT and CDR2 YYREEE (reference sequence). CDR3 size: 16 residues. CDR3 sequence (DNA): TGTGCCAGCAGCCCGGAAGCGGGGGCGAACACCGGGGAGCTGTTTTTT. This encodes CASSPEAGANTGELFF. Variable domain in full (rest from reference TRBV5-4 and TRBJ2-2): ETGVTQSPTHLIKTRGQQVTLRCSSQSGHNTVSWYQQALGQGPQFIFQYYREEENGRGNFPPRFSGLQFPNYSSELNVNALELDDSALYLCASSPEAGANTGELFFGEGSRLTVL.

The chain links TRBV4-2 to TRBJ1-2; D is possibly TRBD1 (5 bases). Trimming removed 3 bases from V and 4 bases from J, with 24 bases in between. Germline values: CDR1 LGHNA, CDR2 YNFKEQ. The CDR3 is made up of 18 amino acids. The DNA for the CDR3 is TGTGCCAGCAGCCAGGGGCGGGGGACGGGCCGTGGGGCCTATGGCTACACCTTC. Translating it yields CASSQGRGTGRGAYGYTF.

This clone was counted only a few times. V is TRBV5-1 and J is TRBJ1-2, with 7 bases that match TRBD1. Germline loops: CDR1 SGHRS, CDR2 YFSETQ. This CDR3 is 14 amino acids long. V lost 0 bases, J lost 3 bases, and 2 bases stayed unmatched. The CDR3 region has the DNA TGCGCCAGCAGCTTGGTGGGGACAGACTATGGCTACACCTTC. Its translation is CASSLVGTDYGYTF.

J is TRBJ1-1 and V is TRBV7-3, with TRBD1 matching over 8 bases. The CDR3 contains 16 residues. CDR1 and CDR2 from the germline V gene are SGHTA and FQGTGA. Germline trimming cut 0 bases from V and 2 bases from J; bases unmatched to any gene: 5. The CDR3 is CASSLTSQGANTEAFF. The CDR3 DNA reads TGTGCCAGCAGCTTAACGTCTCAGGGGGCAAACACTGAAGCTTTCTTT.

The chain links TRBV2 to TRBJ1-1, with 9 bases identical to TRBD1. Germline V CDR1 and CDR2: SNHLY, FYNNEI. With V trimmed by 8 bases and J by 2 bases, 3 bases remained unmatched. CDR3 length equals 13 residues. CDR3 DNA sequence: TGTGCCAGCCCGGGACAGGGAAACACTGAAGCTTTCTTT. Translation gives CASPGQGNTEAFF. Complete variable domain (other parts from reference TRBV2 and TRBJ1-1): EPEVTQTPSHQVTQMGQEVILRCVPISNHLYFYWYRQILGQKVEFLVSFYNNEISEKSEIFDDQFSVERPDGSNFTLKIRSTKLEDSAMYFCASPGQGNTEAFFGQGTRLTVV.

The genes are TRBV6-5 and TRBJ2-2; possible D gene TRBD2, 5 bases. CDR1 and CDR2 from the germline V gene are MNHEY and SVGAGI. Trimming cost V 5 bases and J 13 bases, with 20 bases left between them. This CDR3 spans 14 amino acids. The DNA of the CDR3 is TGTGCCAGCAGTAGCGGATCTCTACGCGTCGGGCTGTTTTTT. Translating gives CASSSGSLRVGLFF.

This chain connects TRBV11-2 to TRBJ2-3; 7 positions agree with TRBD1. Germline V gene sequence: CDR1 SGHAT, CDR2 FQNNGV. The CDR3 runs to 12 residues. The ends lost 5 bases at V and 14 bases at J; junction bases unmatched: 10. The CDR3 sequence is CASSPRQGRLYF. The CDR3 bases are TGTGCCAGCAGCCCAAGACAGGGAAGATTGTATTTT.

This rearrangement joins TRBV20-1 to TRBJ2-3; possibly TRBD1 for D (5 bases). Germline CDR1 DFQATT, CDR2 SNEGSKA (reference sequence). V was trimmed by 3 bases and J by 0 bases, leaving 22 bases between them. The length of the CDR3 is 18 residues. CDR3 sequence reads: CSASSQGRHSSSTDTQYF. CDR3 sequence (DNA): TGCAGTGCTAGTTCGCAGGGCCGCCACTCCTCTAGCACAGATACGCAGTATTTT.

The rearrangement uses TRBV5-8 and TRBJ2-7; 7 bases are shared with TRBD1. With V trimmed by 1 base and J by 2 bases, 3 bases remained unmatched. Per germline, CDR1 SGHTS and CDR2 YDEGEE. CDR3 length: 14 residues. DNA of the CDR3: TGTGCCAGCAGCTTGACAGGGGCCCCCTACGAGCAGTACTTC. This sequence encodes CASSLTGAPYEQYF.

Turning to this clone: This sample also contains other DNA sequences that code for the same CDR3. The chain employs TRBV5-6 and TRBJ1-5; the D is unclear. The CDR3 covers 15 residues. Germline V gene sequence: CDR1 SGHDT, CDR2 YYEEEE. The V and J ends lost 0 bases and 3 bases respectively, with 10 bases between them. Here the CDR3 DNA reads TGTGCCAGCAGCTTGGGTGGTCGAGACAATCAGCCCCAGCATTTT. It encodes CASSLGGRDNQPQHF.

The J gene is TRBJ2-2, the V gene TRBV5-4; tentative D call: TRBD1 (6 bases). Germline loops: CDR1 SGHNT, CDR2 YYREEE (reference sequence). The CDR3 runs to 15 residues. V lost 0 bases to trimming and J lost 10 bases, with 16 bases between them. This CDR3 is CASSLDRVPGSELFF. DNA of the CDR3: TGTGCCAGCAGCTTGGACAGGGTTCCGGGGTCGGAGCTGTTTTTT.

The CDR3 region is CASSYGAASEAFF. The CDR3 coding sequence is TGTGCCAGCAGTTACGGGGCAGCAAGTGAAGCTTTCTTT. This chain uses TRBV6-2 or TRBV6-3 with TRBJ1-1, with a tentative D call TRBD1 (5 bases). CDR3 length: 13 amino acids. Trimming left V 2 bases short and J 7 bases short, with 11 bases between. The germline V gene has CDR1 MNHEY and CDR2 SVGEGT.

The chain couples TRBV30 to TRBJ2-7; D perhaps matches TRBD1 (5 bases). Trimming cost V 0 bases and J 2 bases, with 11 bases left between them. The CDR3 totals 14 residues. Germline CDR1 and CDR2: GTSNPN and SVGIG (reference sequence). This CDR3 is CAWSVLGAPYEQYF. As DNA, the CDR3 is TGTGCCTGGAGTGTACTTGGGGCTCCCTACGAGCAGTACTTC.

The rearrangement joins TRBV12-3 or TRBV12-4 to TRBJ1-1; D might be TRBD1 (6 bases). This CDR3 has 12 amino acids. Trimming left V 6 bases short and J 9 bases short, with 14 bases between. DNA for the CDR3: TGTGCCAGCAGGTCAGGGACACTTAAAGCTTTCTTT. Translation gives CASRSGTLKAFF.

The chain links TRBV7-9 to TRBJ2-1; possible D gene TRBD2, 6 bases. This CDR3 contains 15 residues. Trimming left V 1 base short and J 6 bases short, with 13 bases between. Germline V gives CDR1 SEHNR, CDR2 FQNEAQ (reference sequence). The CDR3 DNA reads as TGTGCCAGCAGCTTAGGATTTGGACTATCCAATGAGCAGTTCTTC. It specifies CASSLGFGLSNEQFF.